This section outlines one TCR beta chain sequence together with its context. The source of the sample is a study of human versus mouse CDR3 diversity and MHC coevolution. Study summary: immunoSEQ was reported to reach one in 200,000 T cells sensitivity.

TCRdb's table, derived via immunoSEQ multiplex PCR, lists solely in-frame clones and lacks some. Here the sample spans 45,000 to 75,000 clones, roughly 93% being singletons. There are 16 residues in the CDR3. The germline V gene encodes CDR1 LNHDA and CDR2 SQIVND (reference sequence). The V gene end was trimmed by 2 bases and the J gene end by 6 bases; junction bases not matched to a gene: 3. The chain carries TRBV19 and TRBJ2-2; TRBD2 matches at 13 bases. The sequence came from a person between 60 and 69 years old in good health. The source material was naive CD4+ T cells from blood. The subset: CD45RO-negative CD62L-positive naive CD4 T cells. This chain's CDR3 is CASSITSGRAAGELFF. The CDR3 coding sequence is TGTGCCAGTAGTATAACTAGCGGGAGGGCCGCCGGGGAGCTGTTTTTT.